This T cell receptor beta chain was recovered during a study of cytomegalovirus exposure and HLA in healthy donors. The study, taken as a whole, reports: TCR beta sequences reportedly predicted most subjects' HLA-A and HLA-B alleles accurately.

Both 60 Vbeta primers and 13 Jbeta primers went into the PCR. Method: immunoSEQ multiplex PCR; TCRdb's copy keeps in-frame clones and lacks some. The repertoire includes roughly 70,000 clones, 75% to 90% of them detected once, and around an eighth sits in the top ten. About this clone: What it binds is not known.

Germline V CDR1 and CDR2: SGHDN, FVKESK. The V segment lost 4 bases and the J segment 2 bases; nucleotides outside the gene matches: 7. This CDR3 is 17 amino acids long. The receptor was derived from a woman under 40 in good health and CMV-seropositive. Sequenced input: PBMCs. V usage is TRBV14 and J usage is TRBJ2-5; TRBD2 matches at 13 bases. This chain's CDR3 is CASSPGTSGTGQETQYF. DNA for the CDR3: TGTGCCAGCAGCCCTGGGACTAGCGGGACAGGGCAAGAGACCCAGTACTTC.